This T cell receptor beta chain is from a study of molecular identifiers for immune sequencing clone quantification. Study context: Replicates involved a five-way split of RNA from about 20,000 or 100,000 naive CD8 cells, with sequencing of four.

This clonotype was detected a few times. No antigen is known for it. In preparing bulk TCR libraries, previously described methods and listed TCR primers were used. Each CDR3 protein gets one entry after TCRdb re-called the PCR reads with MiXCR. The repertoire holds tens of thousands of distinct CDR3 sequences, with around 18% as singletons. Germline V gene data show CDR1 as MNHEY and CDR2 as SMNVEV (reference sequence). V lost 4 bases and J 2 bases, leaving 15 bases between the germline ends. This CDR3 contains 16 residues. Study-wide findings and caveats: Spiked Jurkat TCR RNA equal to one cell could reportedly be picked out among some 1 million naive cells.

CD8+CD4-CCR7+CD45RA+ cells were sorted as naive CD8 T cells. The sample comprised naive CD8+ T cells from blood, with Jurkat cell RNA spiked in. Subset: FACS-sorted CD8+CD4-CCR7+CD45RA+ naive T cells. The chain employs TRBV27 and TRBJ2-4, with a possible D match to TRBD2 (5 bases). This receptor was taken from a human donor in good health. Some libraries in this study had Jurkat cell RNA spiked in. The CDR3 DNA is TGTGCCAGCAGTTGGACTGGCGGGTTTTCCAAAAACATTCAGTACTTC. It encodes CASSWTGGFSKNIQYF.